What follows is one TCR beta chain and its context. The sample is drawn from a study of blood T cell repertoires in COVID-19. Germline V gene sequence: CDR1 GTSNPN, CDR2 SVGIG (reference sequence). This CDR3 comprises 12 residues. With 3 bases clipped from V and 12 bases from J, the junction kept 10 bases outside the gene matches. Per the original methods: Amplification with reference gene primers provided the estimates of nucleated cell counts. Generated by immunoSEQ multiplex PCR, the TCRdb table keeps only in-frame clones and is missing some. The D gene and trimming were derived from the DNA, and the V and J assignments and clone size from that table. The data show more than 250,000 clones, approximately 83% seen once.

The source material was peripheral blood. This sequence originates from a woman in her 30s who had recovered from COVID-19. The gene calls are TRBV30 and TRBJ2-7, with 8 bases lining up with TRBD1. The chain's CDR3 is CAWSPGTGILYF. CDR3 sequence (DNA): TGTGCCTGGAGCCCTGGGACAGGCATTTTGTACTTC. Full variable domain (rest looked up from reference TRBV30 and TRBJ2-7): SQTIHQWPATLVQPVGSPLSLECTVEGTSNPNLYWYRQAAGRGLQLLFYSVGIGQISSEVPQNLSASRPQDRQFILSSKKLLLSDSGFYLCAWSPGTGILYFGPGTRLTVT.